Shown below are 20 T cell receptor beta chains from a single sample sequenced in a study of vaccination effects on CD4 cells after COVID-19. Sequencing in the ViraFEST assay came after antigen-specific CD4+ T cells had been expanded with viral peptide pools, which were used to stimulate PBMC. Subsequent to 10 days of culture, CD4+ T cells were isolated. Everyone in the study got two shots of either the BNT162b2 or mRNA-1273 vaccine. For these receptors, no antigen is known. The data were produced by immunoSEQ multiplex PCR, yet TCRdb's version contains in-frame clones alone and is incomplete. The profile covers 30,000 or so clones, with 55% to 75% appearing a single time and 12% taken by the ten largest. The sequences come from CD4+ T cells from PBMCs cultured with HCoV-229E spike peptides, collected after COVID-19 vaccination. The receptor source for this set is a human donor who received a COVID-19 vaccine.

This clone was counted once. The chain has TRBV27 and TRBJ1-2; D unclear. CDR3 length: 13 residues. In germline, CDR1 is MNHEY, CDR2 SMNVEV (reference sequence). Trimming left V 0 bases short and J 4 bases short, with 6 bases between. In DNA, the CDR3 is TGTGCCAGCAGTTTATCTGGGCTCTATGGCTACACCTTC. This sequence encodes CASSLSGLYGYTF.

This chain joins TRBV5-5 and TRBJ2-3; D is unclear. Germline loops: CDR1 SGHKS, CDR2 YYEKEE (reference sequence). There are 15 residues in the CDR3. V was pared by 0 bases and J by 6 bases, with 14 bases between. The CDR3, as DNA: TGTGCCAGCAGCTTGGCTTTACTACTCACGGATACGCAGTATTTT. Translation gives CASSLALLLTDTQYF.

The rearrangement joins TRBV19 to TRBJ2-1; 12 bases are shared with TRBD2. The V gene end was trimmed by 7 bases and the J gene end by 4 bases; junction bases not matched to a gene: 5. CDR1 is LNHDA, CDR2 SQIVND, per germline (reference sequence). This CDR3 is built from 15 residues. CDR3 nucleotide sequence: TGTGCCAGTACCCCGACTAGCGGGAGTTACAATGAGCAGTTCTTC. Translating it yields CASTPTSGSYNEQFF. The complete variable domain, with remaining parts taken from reference TRBV19 and TRBJ2-1, reads DGGITQSPKYLFRKEGQNVTLSCEQNLNHDAMYWYRQDPGQGLRLIYYSQIVNDFQKGDIAEGYSVSREKKESFPLTVTSAQKNPTAFYLCASTPTSGSYNEQFFGPGTRLTVL.

The table lists this clone with a few counts. V and J are TRBV6-2 or TRBV6-3 and TRBJ1-3; 7 nucleotides line up with TRBD1. Losses at the gene ends were 6 bases for V and 4 bases for J; bases not matched to a gene: 9. Per germline, CDR1 MNHEY and CDR2 SVGEGT. This CDR3 comprises 15 residues. The CDR3 DNA reads TGTGCCAGCAGCCCGCACAACAGGGGAGGAAACACCATATATTTT. Translation gives CASSPHNRGGNTIYF.

This chain links TRBV2 with TRBJ1-2, with TRBD1 as a possible D gene (6 bases). Trimming removed 2 bases at V and 6 bases at J, with 10 bases between. The CDR3 is 13 amino acids. Germline V CDR1 and CDR2: SNHLY, FYNNEI. CDR3 sequence reads: CASSELRGDGYTF. CDR3 sequence (DNA): TGTGCCAGCAGTGAATTGAGGGGGGATGGCTACACCTTC.

This chain joins TRBV9 and TRBJ2-7; weak D call: TRBD2 (5 bases). There are 15 residues in the CDR3. Germline V CDR1 and CDR2: SGDLS, YYNGEE. V was cut by 0 bases and J by 2 bases, with 12 bases left in between. The CDR3 region has the DNA TGTGCCAGCAGCGTAGGGACTCTCTCTACCTACGAGCAGTACTTC. Translated, it gives CASSVGTLSTYEQYF.

This rearrangement joins TRBV9 to TRBJ1-1, with D possibly TRBD1 on 6 matching bases. The germline V and J ends were trimmed by 6 bases and 7 bases, with 10 bases remaining between them. This CDR3 contains 11 residues. Germline V gene lookup returns CDR1 SGDLS and CDR2 YYNGEE. The CDR3 sequence: CASNRDIEAFF. CDR3 nucleotides: TGTGCCAGCAACCGGGACATTGAAGCTTTCTTT.

This clone was seen a few times. This rearrangement joins TRBV5-5 to TRBJ1-5; D possibly corresponds to TRBD1 (6 bases). CDR3 length equals 14 residues. The V gene lost 1 base and the J gene lost 6 bases, with 11 bases spanning the gap. CDR1 SGHKS and CDR2 YYEKEE come from the germline V gene (reference sequence). CDR3 nucleotide sequence: TGTGCCAGCAGCTTGACAGGGCAGGCTCAGCCCCAGCATTTT. It codes for CASSLTGQAQPQHF.

The chain couples TRBV27 to TRBJ1-2; TRBD1 matches 10 bases. V shed 8 bases, J shed 2 bases, and the junction held 5 bases outside the gene matches. Germline values: CDR1 MNHEY, CDR2 SMNVEV (reference sequence). The length of the CDR3 is 14 residues. The CDR3 loop reads CASAPDRGNYGYTF. The CDR3 region has the DNA TGTGCCAGCGCCCCGGACAGGGGGAACTATGGCTACACCTTC.

CDR3 in DNA: TGTGCCAGCAGTACAGACAGATCGAATGAGCAGTTCTTC. As protein: CASSTDRSNEQFF. The chain couples TRBV2 to TRBJ2-1; perhaps TRBD1 as D (5 bases). Trimming took off 5 bases at V and 7 bases at J, with 12 bases between the two ends. Germline CDR1 is SNHLY and CDR2 is FYNNEI. The CDR3 covers 13 residues.

The rearrangement links TRBV6-5 to TRBJ1-2; TRBD1 matches 9 bases. V trimming: 7 bases; J trimming: 6 bases; junction bases outside the gene matches: 9. The CDR3 covers 14 residues. CDR1 and CDR2 (germline): MNHEY, SVGAGI. CDR3 in amino acids: CASKLQGARDGYTF. The CDR3, as DNA: TGTGCCAGCAAGCTACAGGGGGCGCGGGATGGCTACACCTTC.

V gene TRBV3-1 (or the pseudogene TRBV3-2) combines with J gene TRBJ2-3, with a tentative D call TRBD2 (5 bases). Germline values: CDR1 LGHDT, CDR2 YNNKEL (reference sequence). The V and J ends lost 2 bases and 3 bases respectively, with 9 bases between them. This CDR3 is built from 14 residues. The CDR3 protein is CASSQRLATDTQYF. Written as DNA, the CDR3 is TGTGCCAGCAGCCAAAGGCTAGCTACAGATACGCAGTATTTT.

V and J are TRBV5-1 and TRBJ2-3, with D tentatively TRBD1 (6 bases). Trimming pared 4 bases from V and 0 bases from J, leaving 12 bases between. Germline V CDR1 and CDR2: SGHRS, YFSETQ. The length of the CDR3 is 15 residues. CDR3 sequence reads: CASSRGGSSTDTQYF. CDR3 in DNA: TGCGCCAGCAGCCGAGGGGGTTCTAGCACAGATACGCAGTATTTT.

This sequence joins TRBV20-1 and TRBJ2-7; tentatively, D is TRBD2 (5 bases). CDR1 and CDR2 from the germline V gene are DFQATT and SNEGSKA (reference sequence). V dropped 2 bases and J dropped 6 bases, with 8 bases sitting between them. CDR3 length: 11 residues. The CDR3 spells CSARLAREQYF. CDR3 in DNA: TGCAGTGCTAGACTAGCTCGCGAGCAGTACTTC.

The CDR3 sequence is CASSPAPPGGTGQPQHF. The CDR3 DNA reads TGTGCCAGCTCACCGGCCCCACCTGGGGGAACGGGACAGCCCCAGCATTTT. The V and J genes are TRBV18 and TRBJ1-5; D perhaps matches TRBD1 (5 bases). V gave up 3 bases and J gave up 7 bases, with 22 bases separating them. This CDR3 contains 17 residues. The germline V gene has CDR1 KGHSH and CDR2 LQKENI.

This chain connects TRBV13 to TRBJ2-4, with 10 bases fitting TRBD1. The V gene's germline CDR1 is PRHDT and CDR2 FYEKMQ (reference sequence). The CDR3 consists of 15 residues. Trimming at V came to 4 bases and at J to 3 bases, leaving 3 bases not matched to a gene. The CDR3 loop reads CASSSWDRGKNIQYF. DNA for the CDR3: TGTGCCAGCAGCTCCTGGGACAGGGGCAAAAACATTCAGTACTTC.

The chain links TRBV2 to TRBJ1-1; 12 bases are shared with TRBD1. Trimming at V came to 7 bases and at J to 5 bases, leaving 11 bases not matched to a gene. The CDR3 sequence is 16 residues long. In germline, CDR1 is SNHLY, CDR2 FYNNEI. This CDR3 reads CASTVRGQGAFTEAFF. The DNA of the CDR3 is TGTGCCAGCACGGTGAGGGGACAGGGGGCGTTTACTGAAGCTTTCTTT.

The J gene is TRBJ1-2, the V gene TRBV29-1; no firm D call. The CDR3 sequence is 14 residues long. The ends were cut back, 3 bases at V and 0 bases at J, with 11 bases in the middle. CDR1 and CDR2 from the germline V gene are SQVTM and ANQGSEA. The CDR3: CSVDIGLANYGYTF. As DNA, the CDR3 is TGCAGCGTTGATATTGGATTAGCTAACTATGGCTACACCTTC.

The table lists this clone with a count of one. V gene TRBV20-1 combines with J gene TRBJ2-7, with TRBD1 matching 7 bases. V gave up 3 bases and J gave up 9 bases; unmatched junction bases: 14. Per germline, CDR1 DFQATT and CDR2 SNEGSKA (reference sequence). This CDR3 spans 14 amino acids. The chain's CDR3 is CSASLTQGVSAQYF. The CDR3, as DNA: TGCAGTGCTAGTTTAACCCAGGGGGTATCTGCGCAGTACTTC.

The chain is built from TRBV7-9 and TRBJ1-2; the match to TRBD1 covers 10 bases. The CDR3 covers 13 residues. Germline-derived CDR1 and CDR2 are SEHNR and FQNEAQ (reference sequence). V lost 5 bases and J lost 7; bases outside the gene matches: 4. The DNA of the CDR3 is TGTGCCAGCAGCAAAAGACAGGGGGCTGGCTACACCTTC. Translated: CASSKRQGAGYTF.